Below are 14 T cell receptor beta chains sequenced from a single sample in a study of CD8 T cells in Susac syndrome. The RNA, roughly 0.45 to 1 ug, was put through reverse transcription using random hexamers. TCRdb passed the immunoSEQ multiplex PCR reads through MiXCR, listing each CDR3 protein once. The table shows 120,000 or so distinct CDR3 sequences, with about 94% occurring only once. The sequencing sample was made of CD8+ T cells from PBMCs. These receptors were collected from a human donor with Susac syndrome.

V usage is TRBV20-1 and J usage is TRBJ1-1; D remains ambiguous. Germline CDR1 is DFQATT and CDR2 is SNEGSKA (reference sequence). This CDR3 has 14 amino acids. Trimming took off 0 bases at V and 6 bases at J, with 14 bases between the two ends. The CDR3 DNA reads as TGCAGTGCTAGAGATTTGACCGGGAGCGCTGAAGCTTTCTTT. Translated, it gives CSARDLTGSAEAFF.

DNA of the CDR3: TGTGCCAGCAGCGTAGGGGGGACTAGCCTCAATGAGCAGTTCTTC. This gives the protein CASSVGGTSLNEQFF. This chain uses TRBV9 with TRBJ2-1; 9 bases line up with TRBD2. This CDR3 is built from 15 residues. Germline CDR1 SGDLS, CDR2 YYNGEE. V lost 0 bases, J lost 6 bases, and 4 bases stayed unmatched. Complete variable domain (other parts from reference TRBV9 and TRBJ2-1): DSGVTQTPKHLITATGQRVTLRCSPRSGDLSVYWYQQSLDQGLQFLIQYYNGEERAKGNILERFSAQQFPDLHSELNLSSLELGDSALYFCASSVGGTSLNEQFFGPGTRLTVL.

This sequence joins TRBV9 and TRBJ1-6; 8 bases map to TRBD1. CDR1 is SGDLS and CDR2 is YYNGEE in the germline V gene. CDR3 length: 17 residues. V lost 4 bases, J lost 0 bases, and 6 bases stayed unmatched. Written as DNA, the CDR3 is TGTGCCAGCAGCAAGGGGGGACAGGTCTCCTATAATTCACCCCTCCACTTT. Its protein is CASSKGGQVSYNSPLHF.

The chain carries TRBV9 and TRBJ2-3; D might be TRBD1 or TRBD2, each matching 5 bases. Trimming took off 4 bases at V and 6 bases at J, with 18 bases between the two ends. Germline CDR1 is SGDLS and CDR2 is YYNGEE. The CDR3 has 15 amino acids. The CDR3: CASSFDGDVSDTQYF. The CDR3 bases are TGTGCCAGCAGCTTTGACGGGGACGTCTCGGATACGCAGTATTTT.

The V gene is TRBV5-1, the J gene TRBJ2-7, with 7 bases lining up with TRBD1. V was pared by 1 base and J by 6 bases, with 4 bases of the junction left unmatched. This CDR3 comprises 13 residues. Germline V gives CDR1 SGHRS, CDR2 YFSETQ. The CDR3, as DNA: TGCGCCAGCAGCTTGCCTGACAGGGTCGAGCAGTACTTC. This translates into CASSLPDRVEQYF.

The chain uses TRBV6-5 and TRBJ2-2; tentative D call: TRBD1 (8 bases). V was shortened by 6 bases and J by 4 bases, with 15 bases between the two germline ends. The germline CDR1 and CDR2 sequences are MNHEY and SVGAGI. The CDR3 extends over 15 amino acids. The CDR3 coding sequence is TGTGCCAGCAGCGGATACAGGGGGGGCACCGGGGAGCTGTTTTTT. Its translation is CASSGYRGGTGELFF.

The chain employs TRBV19 and TRBJ2-1; 10 bases map to TRBD2. After removal of 6 bases from V and 7 bases from J, the junction contained 9 bases not matched to a gene. CDR1 LNHDA and CDR2 SQIVND come from the germline V gene (reference sequence). The CDR3 runs 15 residues. CDR3 amino acids: CASSLGLAGENEQFF. The CDR3 DNA is TGTGCCAGTAGCTTAGGGCTAGCGGGGGAGAATGAGCAGTTCTTC.

This sequence joins TRBV6-1 and TRBJ1-2; the D is unclear. The CDR3 consists of 16 residues. CDR1 and CDR2 from the germline V gene are MNHNS and SASEGT. Trimming took off 6 bases at V and 4 bases at J, with 21 bases between the two ends. CDR3 sequence: CASSLPDSRLGYGYTF. CDR3 nucleotides: TGTGCCAGCAGCCTCCCGGATAGCCGTCTGGGCTATGGCTACACCTTC.

The chain couples TRBV6-5 to TRBJ2-7, with D unresolved. This CDR3 has 14 amino acids. The V and J ends lost 2 bases and 0 bases respectively, with 8 bases between them. Per the germline V gene, CDR1 is MNHEY and CDR2 is SVGAGI. CDR3 bases: TGTGCCAGCAGTTACGGTGGGTTCTCCTACGAGCAGTACTTC. It translates to CASSYGGFSYEQYF.

This clonotype occurred once. The gene calls are TRBV4-3 and TRBJ2-3, with 14 nucleotides matching TRBD2. The CDR3 contains 16 residues. Per the germline V gene, CDR1 is LGHNA and CDR2 is YSLEER. Trimming took 0 bases from V and 6 from J; bases not matched to a gene: 2. Here the CDR3 reads CASSQEGLAGADTQYF. In nucleotides, the CDR3 is TGCGCCAGCAGCCAAGAGGGACTAGCGGGAGCGGATACGCAGTATTTT.

This clonotype was found once. V usage is TRBV5-6 and J usage is TRBJ1-1; D is perhaps TRBD1 (5 bases). This CDR3 is built from 14 residues. CDR1 SGHDT and CDR2 YYEEEE come from the germline V gene. Trimming left V 1 base short and J 0 bases short, with 7 bases between. The CDR3 DNA reads as TGTGCCAGCAGCTTGCCAGGGATGAACACTGAAGCTTTCTTT. As protein: CASSLPGMNTEAFF.

The chain recombines TRBV29-1 with TRBJ1-2; D is ambiguous. CDR1 SQVTM and CDR2 ANQGSEA come from the germline V gene. CDR3 length: 11 amino acids. V was trimmed by 3 bases and J by 8 bases, leaving 10 bases between them. The CDR3 region is CSVEAGGGYTF. DNA of the CDR3: TGCAGCGTTGAGGCAGGTGGGGGCTACACCTTC.

The V and J genes are TRBV3-1 and TRBJ2-3; D is perhaps TRBD1 (5 bases). CDR1 and CDR2 (germline): LGHDT, YNNKEL (reference sequence). The CDR3 runs 15 residues. Trimming took 5 bases from V and 4 from J, leaving 16 bases between them. CDR3 nucleotide sequence: TGTGCCAGCAGCGCAGGGTCGGGTGTATCAGATACGCAGTATTTT. This sequence encodes CASSAGSGVSDTQYF.

J is TRBJ2-7 and V is TRBV3-1, with 12 nucleotides matching TRBD2. J was trimmed by 2 bases and V by 3 bases; bases with no gene match: 2. The CDR3 runs to 15 residues. Germline CDR1 and CDR2: LGHDT and YNNKEL (reference sequence). The CDR3 region is CASSHLAGGPYEQYF. DNA for the CDR3: TGTGCCAGCAGCCACCTAGCGGGAGGGCCCTACGAGCAGTACTTC.